This T cell receptor beta chain stems from a study of blood T cell repertoires in COVID-19. Profiled with immunoSEQ multiplex PCR; TCRdb holds only in-frame clones, not every one. The sample contains 120,000 to 150,000 clones, around 81% of which appear only once. This sequence was found in a human donor in a cohort sampled during active COVID-19. Sequencing was performed on peripheral blood.

Here the CDR3 DNA reads TGTGCCTGGAGGGAGAGCAGCCTCTACAATGAGCAGTTCTTC. Amino acids: CAWRESSLYNEQFF. The chain employs TRBV30 and TRBJ2-1; D not resolved. This CDR3 has 14 amino acids. The V end lost 3 bases, the J end lost 3 bases, and 12 bases lay between the germline ends. Germline-derived CDR1 and CDR2 are GTSNPN and SVGIG (reference sequence).